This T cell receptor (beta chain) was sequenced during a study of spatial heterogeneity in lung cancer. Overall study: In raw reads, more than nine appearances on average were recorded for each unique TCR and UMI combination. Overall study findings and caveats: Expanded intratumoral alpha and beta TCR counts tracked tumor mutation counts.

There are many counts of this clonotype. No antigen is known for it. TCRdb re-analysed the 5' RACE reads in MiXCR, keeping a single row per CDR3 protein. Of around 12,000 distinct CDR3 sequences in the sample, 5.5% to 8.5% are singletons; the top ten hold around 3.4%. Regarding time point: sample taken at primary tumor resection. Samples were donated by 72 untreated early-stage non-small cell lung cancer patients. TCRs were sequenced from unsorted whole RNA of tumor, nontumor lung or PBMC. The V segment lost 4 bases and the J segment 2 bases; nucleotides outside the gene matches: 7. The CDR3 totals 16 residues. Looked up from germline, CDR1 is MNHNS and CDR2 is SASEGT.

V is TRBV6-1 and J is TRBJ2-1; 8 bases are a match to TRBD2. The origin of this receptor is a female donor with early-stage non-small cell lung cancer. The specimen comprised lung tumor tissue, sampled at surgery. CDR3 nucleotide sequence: TGTGCCAGCAGTGCCCCGGGTAGCGGGACCTACAATGAGCAGTTCTTC. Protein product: CASSAPGSGTYNEQFF.